This T cell receptor (beta chain) was identified in a study of identical twins. CDR3 length: 15 residues. J lost 1 base, V lost 4 bases, and 2 bases had no gene match. Germline lookup yields CDR1 KGHDR and CDR2 SFDVKD. A template switching step contributed a universal primer site, while unique molecular identifiers were present in the cDNA. Each CDR3 protein is one row after TCRdb ran MiXCR on the 5' RACE reads. The table records 1.5 million or so distinct CDR3 sequences, under 35% of them present only once. As concerns this clonotype: Its target is not known.

General study points: Among beta out-of-frame sequences, excess sharing between twins appeared weaker. Cord blood beta clonotypes that were abundant carried fewer insertions, and memory repertoires showed no such trend.

The TCR was taken from a newborn girl in good health. Sequencing was performed on cord blood. V and J are TRBV24-1 and TRBJ2-2, with TRBD1 matching 7 bases. The CDR3 nucleotides read TGTGCCACCAGTGACCGGACAGGGAACACCGGGGAGCTGTTTTTT. This gives the protein CATSDRTGNTGELFF.